The next 5 T cell receptor beta chains were all read from a single sample in a study of T cell responses to AZD1222 COVID-19 vaccine. Generated by immunoSEQ multiplex PCR, the TCRdb table keeps only in-frame clones and is missing some. The repertoire holds more than 100,000 clones, with roughly 84% as singletons. Sample: peripheral blood, taken on day 0 of AZD1222 vaccination. Every receptor here comes from an adult in good health.

V is TRBV6-5 and J is TRBJ1-6, with 9 positions matching TRBD1. The germline V gene has CDR1 MNHEY and CDR2 SVGAGI. The CDR3 loop spans 16 amino acids. V shed 0 bases and J 7 bases; nucleotides not matched to a gene: 4. The DNA for the CDR3 is TGTGCCAGCAGTTACTCCGGGACAGGGTTGAATTCACCCCTCCACTTT. It codes for CASSYSGTGLNSPLHF.

This chain connects TRBV6-5 to TRBJ1-4, with 8 positions matching TRBD1. Germline-derived CDR1 and CDR2 are MNHEY and SVGAGI. The V gene end was trimmed by 0 bases and the J gene end by 3 bases; junction bases not matched to a gene: 3. The CDR3 contains 16 residues. The CDR3 spells CASSYSQQGANEKLFF. As DNA, the CDR3 is TGTGCCAGCAGTTACTCCCAACAGGGGGCTAATGAAAAACTGTTTTTT.

This sequence joins TRBV2 and TRBJ2-1; maybe TRBD2 (5 bases). This CDR3 region has 15 residues. V was clipped by 7 bases and J by 2 bases, with 15 bases between them. CDR1 and CDR2 from the germline V gene are SNHLY and FYNNEI. The CDR3 region has the DNA TGTGCCAGCACCGAGAGGGATCTGGCCTACAATGAGCAGTTCTTC. Its translation is CASTERDLAYNEQFF.

The chain carries TRBV28 and TRBJ2-7; D gene uncertain. The V and J ends lost 6 bases and 7 bases respectively, with 13 bases between them. Germline lookup yields CDR1 MDHEN and CDR2 SYDVKM. The CDR3 consists of 12 residues. DNA for the CDR3: TGTGCCAGCAGGGCCCCTATGGGAGAGCAGTACTTC. Translating gives CASRAPMGEQYF.

The gene calls are TRBV6-6 and TRBJ1-1; no reliable D call. Germline V gene sequence: CDR1 MNHNY, CDR2 SVGAGI (reference sequence). V lost 0 bases to trimming and J lost 8 bases, with 1 base between them. The CDR3 runs 10 residues. CDR3 loop: CASSYSEAFF. The CDR3 DNA reads TGTGCCAGCAGTTACTCCGAAGCTTTCTTT.